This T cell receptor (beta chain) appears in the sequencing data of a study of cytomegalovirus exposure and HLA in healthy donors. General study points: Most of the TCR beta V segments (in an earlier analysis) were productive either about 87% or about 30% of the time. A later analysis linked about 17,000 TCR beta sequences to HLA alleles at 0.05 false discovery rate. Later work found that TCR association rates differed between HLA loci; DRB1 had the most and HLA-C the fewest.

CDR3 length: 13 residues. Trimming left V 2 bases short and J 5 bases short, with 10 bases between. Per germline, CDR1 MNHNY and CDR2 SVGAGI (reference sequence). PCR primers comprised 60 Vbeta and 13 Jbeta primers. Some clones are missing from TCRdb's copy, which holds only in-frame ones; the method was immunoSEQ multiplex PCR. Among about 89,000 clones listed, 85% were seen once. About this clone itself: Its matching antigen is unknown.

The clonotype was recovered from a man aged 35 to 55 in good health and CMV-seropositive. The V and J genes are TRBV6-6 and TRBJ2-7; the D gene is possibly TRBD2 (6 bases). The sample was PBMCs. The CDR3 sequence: CASSYGGSNEQYF. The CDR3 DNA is TGTGCCAGCAGTTACGGAGGGTCCAACGAGCAGTACTTC.